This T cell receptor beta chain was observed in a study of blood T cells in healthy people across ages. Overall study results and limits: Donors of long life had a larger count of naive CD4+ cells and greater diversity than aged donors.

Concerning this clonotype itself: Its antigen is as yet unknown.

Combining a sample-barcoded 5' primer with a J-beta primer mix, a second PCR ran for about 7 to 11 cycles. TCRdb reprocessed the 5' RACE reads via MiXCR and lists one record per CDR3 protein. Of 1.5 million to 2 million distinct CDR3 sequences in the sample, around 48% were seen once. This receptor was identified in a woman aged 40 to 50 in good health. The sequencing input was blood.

CDR3 region: CATSDPGTKYNEQYF. The CDR3 nucleotides are TGTGCCACCAGTGACCCCGGGACTAAATACAATGAGCAGTACTTC. The chain recombines TRBV24-1 with TRBJ2-5; 7 nucleotides match TRBD2. The CDR3 length is 15 residues. The germline V gene has CDR1 KGHDR and CDR2 SFDVKD. V was clipped by 4 bases and J by 11 bases; unmatched bases: 15.